The 15 T cell receptor beta chains below all came from one sample that was sequenced in a study of cytomegalovirus exposure and HLA in healthy donors. It was with 60 Vbeta and 13 Jbeta primers that the PCR ran. The method was immunoSEQ multiplex PCR; TCRdb's version includes in-frame clones alone and lacks a portion of them. The sample lists around 150,000 clones, about 84% occurring once. The sequenced material came from PBMCs. The receptors come from a male donor in good health and CMV-seronegative.

The chain uses TRBV28 and TRBJ2-3; TRBD2 matches at 13 bases. There are 17 residues in the CDR3. The V and J ends lost 4 bases and 2 bases, in that order; junction bases with no gene match: 6. CDR1 MDHEN and CDR2 SYDVKM come from the germline V gene. CDR3 coding DNA: TGTGCCAGCAGTTCGCGGACTAGCGGGGGACTCACAGATACGCAGTATTTT. Amino acids: CASSSRTSGGLTDTQYF.

The V gene is TRBV25-1, the J gene TRBJ2-7, with 10 positions matching TRBD1. The V gene's germline CDR1 is MGHDK and CDR2 SYGVNS. The ends lost 3 bases at V and 6 bases at J; junction bases unmatched: 5. CDR3 length equals 14 residues. The chain's CDR3 is CASSEGQGSLEQYF. CDR3 nucleotide sequence: TGTGCCAGCAGTGAGGGACAGGGGTCCCTCGAGCAGTACTTC.

The V gene is TRBV5-4, the J gene TRBJ2-5; no firm D call. Germline loops: CDR1 SGHNT, CDR2 YYREEE (reference sequence). V was cut by 0 bases and J by 5 bases, with 11 bases left in between. The CDR3 is 14 amino acids. As DNA, the CDR3 is TGTGCCAGCAGCTTGGGGTCGGAGCCGGAGACCCAGTACTTC. Its translation: CASSLGSEPETQYF. Using reference TRBV5-4 and TRBJ2-5 for the parts outside the CDR3, the full variable domain is ETGVTQSPTHLIKTRGQQVTLRCSSQSGHNTVSWYQQALGQGPQFIFQYYREEENGRGNFPPRFSGLQFPNYSSELNVNALELDDSALYLCASSLGSEPETQYFGPGTRLLVL.

The chain links TRBV7-9 to TRBJ2-1, with TRBD2 matching over 12 bases. CDR1 and CDR2 (germline): SEHNR, FQNEAQ (reference sequence). This CDR3 is built from 18 residues. The V and J ends lost 1 base and 2 bases, in that order; junction bases with no gene match: 6. Written as DNA, the CDR3 is TGTGCCAGCAGCTTAGGGCTAGCGGGAGGGGGGGCCTACAATGAGCAGTTCTTC. This translates into CASSLGLAGGGAYNEQFF.

In its sample, this clone was seen once. J is TRBJ1-2 and V is TRBV28, with D uncertain. CDR3 length: 12 amino acids. V was clipped by 5 bases and J by 7 bases, with 11 bases between them. Per germline, CDR1 MDHEN and CDR2 SYDVKM. The CDR3 sequence is CASSQTRSGYTF. The DNA for the CDR3 is TGTGCCAGCAGTCAGACCCGGAGTGGCTACACCTTC.

This chain connects TRBV20-1 to TRBJ1-1, with 7 bases identical to TRBD1. CDR1 is DFQATT and CDR2 is SNEGSKA in the germline V gene (reference sequence). The CDR3 runs to 11 residues. Trimming cost V 3 bases and J 11 bases; bases outside gene matches: 6. The CDR3 spells CSARQQGYAFF. CDR3 sequence (DNA): TGCAGTGCTAGGCAACAGGGGTACGCTTTCTTT.

This clone has only a few counts. The rearrangement joins TRBV19 to TRBJ1-2; D call uncertain. This CDR3 contains 12 residues. Trimming pared 6 bases from V and 4 bases from J, leaving 9 bases between. CDR1 and CDR2 (germline): LNHDA, SQIVND (reference sequence). In DNA, the CDR3 is TGTGCCAGTAGGGGCAGCTTCTATGGCTACACCTTC. It is translated as CASRGSFYGYTF. The full variable domain, in which reference TRBV19 and TRBJ1-2 provide the parts outside the CDR3, is DGGITQSPKYLFRKEGQNVTLSCEQNLNHDAMYWYRQDPGQGLRLIYYSQIVNDFQKGDIAEGYSVSREKKESFPLTVTSAQKNPTAFYLCASRGSFYGYTFGSGTRLTVV.

The V call is TRBV11-2, the J call TRBJ1-5; D is unclear. CDR3 size: 13 residues. The germline V gene encodes CDR1 SGHAT and CDR2 FQNNGV. V was trimmed by 5 bases and J by 5 bases, leaving 10 bases between them. The CDR3 loop is CASSDQVDQPQHF. CDR3 coding DNA: TGTGCCAGCAGCGACCAGGTTGATCAGCCCCAGCATTTT.

The chain uses TRBV19 and TRBJ1-5; 12 bases align to TRBD1. The germline CDR1 and CDR2 sequences are LNHDA and SQIVND (reference sequence). The CDR3 has 19 amino acids. Unmatched junction bases numbered 13, after V lost 4 bases and J lost 3 bases. The CDR3 here is CASSTRDRGLREHNQPQHF. CDR3 bases: TGTGCCAGTAGTACACGGGACAGGGGGCTAAGGGAACACAATCAGCCCCAGCATTTT.

This chain links TRBV4-2 with TRBJ1-2; tentatively, D is TRBD1 (5 bases). The germline V gene encodes CDR1 LGHNA and CDR2 YNFKEQ. This CDR3 spans 13 amino acids. Deletions cut 1 base from V and 2 bases from J, with 5 bases between. The CDR3 sequence is CASSQGGNYGYTF. The DNA for the CDR3 is TGTGCCAGCAGCCAAGGGGGCAACTATGGCTACACCTTC.

The V gene is TRBV6-5, the J gene TRBJ2-7, with TRBD2 matching over 7 bases. The germline gives CDR1 MNHEY, CDR2 SVGAGI. CDR3 size: 15 residues. The ends lost 0 bases at V and 2 bases at J; junction bases unmatched: 4. The CDR3 bases are TGTGCCAGCAGTTACTCGATGCGGGGGACCTACGAGCAGTACTTC. It specifies CASSYSMRGTYEQYF.

CDR3 sequence (DNA): TGTGCCAGCAGTACCCCTGGAGCGGGACAGCCCCAGCATTTT. It is translated as CASSTPGAGQPQHF. The chain joins TRBV6-5 to TRBJ1-5; D gene unclear. Germline V gene lookup returns CDR1 MNHEY and CDR2 SVGAGI. The ends were cut back, 5 bases at V and 7 bases at J, with 15 bases in the middle. CDR3 length: 14 residues.

J is TRBJ1-1 and V is TRBV9; D is unclear. The CDR3 contains 16 residues. Germline CDR1 SGDLS, CDR2 YYNGEE. V dropped 0 bases and J dropped 0 bases, with 12 bases sitting between them. CDR3 residues: CASSVGSAGLNTEAFF. In DNA form, the CDR3 reads TGTGCCAGCAGCGTAGGGTCGGCGGGCCTGAACACTGAAGCTTTCTTT.

The J gene is TRBJ2-1, the V gene TRBV7-3; weak D call: TRBD2 (6 bases). Germline-derived CDR1 and CDR2 are SGHTA and FQGTGA. The CDR3 loop spans 13 amino acids. The V and J ends lost 4 bases and 9 bases respectively, with 13 bases between them. CDR3 residues: CASSSAGFGEQFF. The CDR3 DNA is TGTGCCAGCAGCTCTGCGGGGTTTGGTGAGCAGTTCTTC.

For the CDR3, the DNA is TGTGCCAGTAGCCGACTAGGGGGCTCGAATAATTCACCCCTCCACTTT. Protein sequence: CASSRLGGSNNSPLHF. The chain recombines TRBV19 with TRBJ1-6; 7 bases are a match to TRBD1. Germline lookup yields CDR1 LNHDA and CDR2 SQIVND (reference sequence). V dropped 6 bases and J dropped 5; count of bases not matched to a gene: 10. CDR3 length: 16 residues.